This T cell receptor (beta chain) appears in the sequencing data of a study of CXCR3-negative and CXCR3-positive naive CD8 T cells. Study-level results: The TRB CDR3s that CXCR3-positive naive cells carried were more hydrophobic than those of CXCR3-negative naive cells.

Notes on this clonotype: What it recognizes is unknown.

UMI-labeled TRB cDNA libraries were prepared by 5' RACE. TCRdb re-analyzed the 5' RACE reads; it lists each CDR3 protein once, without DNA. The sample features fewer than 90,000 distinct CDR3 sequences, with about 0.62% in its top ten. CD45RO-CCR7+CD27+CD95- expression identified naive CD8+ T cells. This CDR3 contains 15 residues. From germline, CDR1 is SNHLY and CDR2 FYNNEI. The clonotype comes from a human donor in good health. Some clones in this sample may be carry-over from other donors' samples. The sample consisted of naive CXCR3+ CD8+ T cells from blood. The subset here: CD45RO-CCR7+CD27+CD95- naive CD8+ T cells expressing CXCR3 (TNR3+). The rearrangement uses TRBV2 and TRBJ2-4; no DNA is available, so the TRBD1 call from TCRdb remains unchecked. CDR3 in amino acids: CASSPQGGAKNIQYF.